The 28 T cell receptor beta chains given below trace back to one sample, sequenced in a study of blood T cell repertoires in COVID-19. Clones were read by immunoSEQ multiplex PCR, and TCRdb kept only the in-frame ones, dropping some. The table includes about 180,000 clones, roughly nine tenths detected once. The sample consisted of PBMCs or T cells enriched from blood (not recorded which). The receptors come from a woman aged 40 to 49 with acute COVID-19.

The genes are TRBV29-1 and TRBJ2-1; TRBD1 is a possible D gene (6 bases). Germline loops: CDR1 SQVTM, CDR2 ANQGSEA. The V end was cut by 3 bases, the J end by 7 bases, with 13 bases between. The CDR3 is 13 amino acids. CDR3 sequence reads: CSVDRDMGNEQFF. Here the CDR3 DNA reads TGCAGCGTTGATAGGGACATGGGGAATGAGCAGTTCTTC.

Of note for this clone: This same CDR3 is encoded by further DNA sequences in the sample. V is TRBV5-1 and J is TRBJ1-2; the D gene is possibly TRBD1 (6 bases). The V gene's germline CDR1 is SGHRS and CDR2 YFSETQ. This CDR3 spans 14 amino acids. V was clipped by 2 bases and J by 6 bases, with 14 bases between them. In nucleotides, the CDR3 is TGCGCCAGCAGCTTAGGATCAGGGGCGGATGGCTACACCTTC. This sequence encodes CASSLGSGADGYTF.

This chain uses TRBV5-5 with TRBJ2-7; tentative D call: TRBD2 (5 bases). CDR3 length: 16 residues. V gave up 0 bases and J gave up 0 bases, with 13 bases separating them. Per germline, CDR1 SGHKS and CDR2 YYEKEE (reference sequence). The CDR3 DNA is TGTGCCAGCAGCTTGGGGCTAGCCATTACCTCCTACGAGCAGTACTTC. Translating it yields CASSLGLAITSYEQYF.

The CDR3 DNA is TGTGCCAGCAGCCGAGGGGGGGCCTACAATGAGCAGTTCTTC. This sequence encodes CASSRGGAYNEQFF. The V gene is TRBV7-8, the J gene TRBJ2-1, with D possibly being TRBD2 (7 bases). V was cut by 5 bases and J by 2 bases, with 10 bases left in between. Per the germline V gene, CDR1 is SGHVS and CDR2 is FQNEAQ. The length of the CDR3 is 14 residues.

The CDR3 DNA reads TGTGCCAGCAGCCGGACAGGCGATAGCAATCAGCCCCAGCATTTT. Translating gives CASSRTGDSNQPQHF. The V call is TRBV5-5, the J call TRBJ1-5; 7 nucleotides line up with TRBD1. In germline, CDR1 is SGHKS, CDR2 YYEKEE (reference sequence). The CDR3 covers 15 residues. The trim removed 4 bases at V and 0 bases at J, leaving 4 bases unmatched.

This sequence joins TRBV19 and TRBJ2-1; the match to TRBD2 covers 15 bases. The CDR3 contains 18 residues. Germline CDR1 reads LNHDA; CDR2 reads SQIVND (reference sequence). J gave up 7 bases and V 3 bases, and 10 bases lay outside the gene matches. The DNA for the CDR3 is TGTGCCAGTAGTATTTCGGGACTAGCGGGGGGTTTCATGAATGAGCAGTTCTTC. This gives the protein CASSISGLAGGFMNEQFF.

On this clone itself: Other nucleotide sequences from this sample produce the same CDR3. The chain employs TRBV5-4 and TRBJ2-5, with 7 bases that match TRBD1. J gave up 5 bases and V 4 bases, and 8 bases lay outside the gene matches. Germline CDR1 SGHNT, CDR2 YYREEE (reference sequence). The CDR3 is 14 amino acids. This CDR3 reads CASSLRQGRETQYF. In nucleotides, the CDR3 is TGTGCCAGCAGCCTACGACAGGGAAGGGAGACCCAGTACTTC.

Turning to this clone: The sample has other DNA sequences that encode this CDR3 too. The chain has TRBV6-5 and TRBJ1-2; TRBD1 aligns across 8 bases. Trimming removed 6 bases from V and 3 bases from J; junction bases left unmatched: 3. This CDR3 spans 13 amino acids. Germline-derived CDR1 and CDR2 are MNHEY and SVGAGI. The CDR3 is CASSPTGDYGYTF. In nucleotides, the CDR3 is TGTGCCAGCAGCCCGACAGGGGACTATGGCTACACCTTC.

In its sample, this clone was seen once. The sample contains more than one DNA sequence encoding this CDR3. The chain combines TRBV7-2 with TRBJ2-1, with D hard to call. Germline CDR1 is SGHTA and CDR2 is FQGNSA. The CDR3 covers 15 residues. V lost 0 bases, J lost 2 bases, and 8 bases lay in between. DNA of the CDR3: TGTGCCAGCAGCTTAGCGCGGAGCCCCTACAATGAGCAGTTCTTC. Its protein product is CASSLARSPYNEQFF.

The rearrangement uses TRBV9 and TRBJ1-1; D call uncertain. The CDR3 extends over 13 amino acids. CDR1 and CDR2 (germline): SGDLS, YYNGEE. With 3 bases removed from V and 0 bases from J, the gap between germline ends came to 6 bases. CDR3 bases: TGTGCCAGCAGCGGAGGGATGAACACTGAAGCTTTCTTT. Translation gives CASSGGMNTEAFF.

The chain combines TRBV7-3 with TRBJ2-1, with no clear D. Germline lookup yields CDR1 SGHTA and CDR2 FQGTGA. Trimming cost V 5 bases and J 0 bases, with 11 bases left between them. The length of the CDR3 is 15 residues. For the CDR3, the DNA is TGTGCCAGCAGCCTCGACTCGAGCTCCTACAATGAGCAGTTCTTC. The encoded protein is CASSLDSSSYNEQFF.

This clone was counted a single time. This sequence joins TRBV18 and TRBJ1-1, with 10 bases that match TRBD1. With V trimmed by 5 bases and J by 4 bases, 13 bases remained unmatched. The germline V gene encodes CDR1 KGHSH and CDR2 LQKENI. CDR3 length: 17 amino acids. The chain's CDR3 is CASSSVGTGVEGTEAFF. The CDR3 bases are TGTGCCAGCTCATCAGTCGGGACAGGGGTTGAGGGCACTGAAGCTTTCTTT. Using reference TRBV18 and TRBJ1-1 for the parts outside the CDR3, the full variable domain is NAGVMQNPRHLVRRRGQEARLRCSPMKGHSHVYWYRQLPEEGLKFMVYLQKENIIDESGMPKERFSAEFPKEGPSILRIQQVVRGDSAAYFCASSSVGTGVEGTEAFFGQGTRLTVV.

V is TRBV16 and J is TRBJ2-1, with TRBD2 matching 7 bases. Losses at the gene ends were 6 bases for V and 8 bases for J; bases not matched to a gene: 4. The germline gives CDR1 KGHSY, CDR2 FQNENV. The CDR3 is made up of 12 amino acids. The CDR3 region is CASSQAGYEQFF. CDR3 coding DNA: TGTGCCAGCAGTCAAGCGGGATATGAGCAGTTCTTC. Filled out from reference TRBV16 and TRBJ2-1, the complete variable domain reads GEEVAQTPKHLVRGEGQKAKLYCAPIKGHSYVFWYQQVLKNEFKFLISFQNENVFDETGMPKERFSAKCLPNSPCSLEIQATKLEDSAVYFCASSQAGYEQFFGPGTRLTVL.

The gene calls are TRBV28 and TRBJ2-1, with 8 bases lining up with TRBD2. The J segment lost 7 bases and the V segment lost 7 bases, leaving 9 bases of the junction unmatched. CDR1 and CDR2 from the germline V gene are MDHEN and SYDVKM. This CDR3 comprises 14 residues. The CDR3 DNA sequence: TGTGCCAGCAACAAATTAGCGGGGAGAAATGAGCAGTTCTTC. This translates into CASNKLAGRNEQFF.

With regard to this clone: Other DNA variants within this sample encode the same CDR3. The genes are TRBV7-3 and TRBJ1-1; 8 bases fit TRBD1. This CDR3 spans 13 amino acids. The junction had 3 bases not matched to a gene; V was cut back by 5 bases and J by 4 bases. CDR1 SGHTA and CDR2 FQGTGA come from the germline V gene. The CDR3 spells CASSLTGGTEAFF. The CDR3 DNA follows: TGTGCCAGCAGCCTCACAGGGGGCACTGAAGCTTTCTTT.

The gene calls are TRBV19 and TRBJ1-2; 10 bases fit TRBD1. The CDR3 runs to 17 residues. The germline gives CDR1 LNHDA, CDR2 SQIVND (reference sequence). The trim removed 5 bases at V and 3 bases at J, leaving 12 bases unmatched. Here the CDR3 reads CASSPPRWTGGDYGYTF. The CDR3 coding sequence is TGTGCCAGTAGTCCTCCTCGATGGACAGGGGGAGACTATGGCTACACCTTC. The entire variable domain, with the rest obtained from reference TRBV19 and TRBJ1-2, is as follows: DGGITQSPKYLFRKEGQNVTLSCEQNLNHDAMYWYRQDPGQGLRLIYYSQIVNDFQKGDIAEGYSVSREKKESFPLTVTSAQKNPTAFYLCASSPPRWTGGDYGYTFGSGTRLTVV.

A single count supports this clone. V usage is TRBV7-2 and J usage is TRBJ2-3; D is perhaps TRBD1 (6 bases). Between the trimmed V and J ends, which lost 5 bases and 1 base, there was a span of 13 bases. The CDR3 spans 15 residues. Germline CDR1 and CDR2: SGHTA and FQGNSA. The CDR3 DNA is TGTGCCAGCAGCCCCGCCTGGACAGGCACAGATACGCAGTATTTT. Protein product: CASSPAWTGTDTQYF.

V is TRBV18 and J is TRBJ2-3; 8 bases match TRBD1. J lost 2 bases, V lost 5 bases, and 6 bases had no gene match. Germline V CDR1 and CDR2: KGHSH, LQKENI. This CDR3 comprises 15 residues. CDR3 loop: CASSDWTGNTDTQYF. As DNA, the CDR3 is TGTGCCAGCTCAGACTGGACAGGGAACACAGATACGCAGTATTTT.

The chain recombines TRBV28 with TRBJ1-2; a weak D match, TRBD1 (5 bases). The CDR3 is 15 amino acids. V was cut by 5 bases and J by 4 bases, with 17 bases left in between. Germline V CDR1 and CDR2: MDHEN, SYDVKM. CDR3 sequence reads: CASSAMGREVYGYTF. The CDR3 region has the DNA TGTGCCAGCAGTGCCATGGGCAGGGAGGTCTATGGCTACACCTTC.

This rearrangement joins TRBV7-6 to TRBJ2-5; 10 bases line up with TRBD2. Trimming took 2 bases from V and 5 from J; bases not matched to a gene: 14. The V gene's germline CDR1 is SGHVS and CDR2 FNYEAQ. The length of the CDR3 is 18 residues. The CDR3 spells CASSLRASGGPSGETQYF. Here the CDR3 DNA reads TGTGCCAGCAGCTTAAGGGCTAGCGGGGGCCCGTCCGGGGAGACCCAGTACTTC.

The chain carries TRBV4-3 and TRBJ2-7; the match to TRBD2 covers 10 bases. The CDR3 extends over 15 amino acids. Per germline, CDR1 LGHNA and CDR2 YSLEER. Trimming at V came to 2 bases and at J to 4 bases, leaving 5 bases not matched to a gene. This CDR3 reads CASSQSPSGSYEQYF. As DNA, the CDR3 is TGCGCCAGCAGCCAAAGTCCTAGCGGGAGTTACGAGCAGTACTTC.

The chain couples TRBV10-1 to TRBJ2-1; 8 nucleotides align to TRBD1. The CDR3 covers 14 residues. The V segment lost 10 bases and the J segment 7 bases; nucleotides outside the gene matches: 12. Germline V gives CDR1 WNHNN, CDR2 SYGVQD (reference sequence). In DNA form, the CDR3 reads TGCGCCACCCTCGACCAGGGGGCGGGGAATGAGCAGTTCTTC. Its protein product is CATLDQGAGNEQFF.

This clone was counted once. The chain carries TRBV18 and TRBJ2-3; 7 bases agree with TRBD1. This CDR3 is 17 amino acids long. CDR1 and CDR2 from the germline V gene are KGHSH and LQKENI. J was trimmed by 3 bases and V by 4 bases; bases with no gene match: 13. CDR3 protein: CASSRKTRQGPTDTQYF. The CDR3 DNA follows: TGTGCCAGCTCACGAAAGACTCGACAGGGCCCAACAGATACGCAGTATTTT.

This sequence joins TRBV2 and TRBJ1-5; D is perhaps TRBD1 (6 bases). In germline, CDR1 is SNHLY, CDR2 FYNNEI. V was trimmed by 5 bases and J by 0 bases, leaving 11 bases between them. The CDR3 runs 15 residues. CDR3 DNA sequence: TGTGCCAGCAGTTCGACAGGCGGTAGCAATCAGCCCCAGCATTTT. Residues: CASSSTGGSNQPQHF.

Of note for this clone: No DNA is shown, since the ends of the CDR3 on it are uncertain; the CDR3 is the one TCRdb lists. The chain has TRBV11-3 and TRBJ1-4. Germline V CDR1 and CDR2: SGHNT, YENEEA. Including both end residues, the CDR3 is 15 amino acids long. The CDR3 here is CASTLGDFGNEKLFF.

The rearrangement links TRBV5-4 to TRBJ1-1, with 9 bases matching TRBD1. The CDR3 consists of 13 residues. Germline-derived CDR1 and CDR2 are SGHNT and YYREEE (reference sequence). V lost 0 bases to trimming and J lost 14 bases; unmatched junction nucleotides: 8. In DNA, the CDR3 is TGTGCCAGCAGCTTGGGTTTGGGACAGGGACTCTTCTTT. Translated: CASSLGLGQGLFF.

The CDR3 nucleotides are TGTGCCAGCAGTCCACGGACAGATCGTCAAGAGACCCAGTACTTC. Translating it yields CASSPRTDRQETQYF. The chain links TRBV27 to TRBJ2-5; TRBD1 might be the D (6 bases). Germline CDR1 reads MNHEY; CDR2 reads SMNVEV (reference sequence). This CDR3 spans 15 amino acids. Trimming pared 5 bases from V and 2 bases from J, leaving 15 bases between.

The CDR3 loop is CASSLSGVSDEQFF. The DNA of the CDR3 is TGCGCCAGCAGCTTGTCGGGGGTGTCGGATGAGCAGTTCTTC. This rearrangement joins TRBV5-1 to TRBJ2-1; D might be TRBD2 (6 bases). Trimming took 1 base from V and 8 from J, leaving 13 bases between them. The CDR3 has 14 amino acids. The germline gives CDR1 SGHRS, CDR2 YFSETQ.